The rows below give T cell receptor beta chains drawn from one sample of a study of blood T cell repertoires in COVID-19. The table came from immunoSEQ multiplex PCR; TCRdb's copy has only in-frame clones and leaves some out. This sample has fewer than 400,000 clones; roughly 85% occur once, and the top ten carry under 2%. The sequencing input was PBMCs or T cells enriched from blood (not recorded which). These receptors originate from a woman in her 30s who had been exposed to COVID-19. The CDR3 runs from the conserved cysteine through the conserved F or W. The order of the fields is V gene, clone size, D gene, J gene, CDR3 protein. A D gene is named only where the DNA matches it firmly. Rows may omit the clone size; those that give it use once, few, many or a size class.

TRBV2,NA,TRBD1,TRBJ1-2,CASSRNRGSVGYTF
TRBV19,NA,TRBD1,TRBJ1-1,CASSLIDRDTEAFF
TRBV15,NA,NA,TRBJ1-2,CATSRDLEGSVYGYTF
TRBV9,NA,TRBD2,TRBJ2-7,CASSVDLAGEQYF
TRBV9,NA,TRBD1,TRBJ1-2,CASSVDTGGLYGYTF
TRBV7-9,NA,TRBD1,TRBJ1-2,CASKGQGLHAGYGYTF
TRBV5-6,NA,TRBD1,TRBJ1-2,CASSFNRGSDGYTF
TRBV28,NA,NA,TRBJ2-4,CASSFPGGVAKNIQYF
TRBV10-3,NA,TRBD2,TRBJ2-7,CAISEGTSGAAYEQYF
TRBV30,NA,NA,TRBJ2-5,CAWSERGWKTQYF
TRBV11-3,NA,TRBD1,TRBJ2-1,CASSFRTGSYNEQFF
TRBV28,NA,NA,TRBJ1-1,CGSLSNTEAFF
TRBV10-1,few,TRBD1,TRBJ2-1,CARSPGQGFGFF
TRBV3-1/TRBV3-2,NA,TRBD1,TRBJ2-3,CASSQWDSRTDTQYF
TRBV4-2,NA,NA,TRBJ1-5,CASSDSSNQPQHF
TRBV14,once,NA,TRBJ1-1,CASSPLLLNTEAFF
TRBV6-5,NA,NA,TRBJ2-7,CASSYSGRSSSYEQYF
TRBV11-2,NA,TRBD2,TRBJ2-5,CASSLGTAGVVRETQYF
TRBV15,NA,NA,TRBJ1-6,CATSPLNRGSPLHF
TRBV2,few,TRBD1,TRBJ1-5,CASSPDRVQPQHF
TRBV27,NA,TRBD1,TRBJ1-6,CASSLGTGGSPLHF
TRBV29-1,NA,NA,TRBJ1-6,CSVEIVSRRDNSPLHF
TRBV28,NA,NA,TRBJ1-5,CASRGGGLQPQHF
TRBV12-5,NA,TRBD2,TRBJ2-6,CASGSSPGLAGISGANVLTF
TRBV10-3,NA,TRBD2,TRBJ2-7,CAISRTGTSNEQYF
TRBV28,NA,NA,TRBJ1-3,CASSTVVSGNTIYF
TRBV28,NA,TRBD2,TRBJ2-1,CASSLPPGLKRSSSYNEQFF
TRBV3-1/TRBV3-2,NA,NA,TRBJ2-7,CASSRGKAVEQYF
TRBV28,NA,NA,TRBJ2-4,CASSVPGAKNIQYF
TRBV2,NA,TRBD1,TRBJ1-4,CASSLQGLNEKLFF
TRBV7-2,once,TRBD2,TRBJ2-7,CASSFSGGNEQYF
TRBV6-5,NA,TRBD2,TRBJ2-7,CASRPTSGSSYEQYF
TRBV6-5,NA,TRBD1,TRBJ1-1,CASSPGQGMVAFF
TRBV10-3,NA,TRBD2,TRBJ2-4,CAISVNSGGSKNIQYF
TRBV4-1,NA,NA,TRBJ1-2,CASSQATGTRGYTF
TRBV28,NA,TRBD1,TRBJ1-4,CASSFDRVGEKLFF
TRBV11-3,NA,TRBD2,TRBJ2-1,CASNGSRGLDSLSSYNEQFF